A single TCR beta chain is shown here with its context. The data were taken from a study of blood T cell repertoires in COVID-19. Profiling relied on immunoSEQ multiplex PCR, and the TCRdb table lists in-frame clones only, not all of them. The sample carries around 300,000 clones, more than 70% recorded once. The CDR3 covers 14 residues. Germline lookup yields CDR1 ENHRY and CDR2 SYGVKD. V lost 0 bases and J 5 bases, leaving 10 bases between the germline ends. This chain joins TRBV10-3 and TRBJ1-2, with a weak D call TRBD1 (6 bases). Sequencing was performed on PBMCs or T cells enriched from blood (not recorded which). This clonotype originated in a woman aged 25 to 45 who had recovered from COVID-19. CDR3 protein: CAISESSTGYGYTF. CDR3 DNA: TGTGCCATCAGTGAGTCGAGTACAGGGTATGGCTACACCTTC.